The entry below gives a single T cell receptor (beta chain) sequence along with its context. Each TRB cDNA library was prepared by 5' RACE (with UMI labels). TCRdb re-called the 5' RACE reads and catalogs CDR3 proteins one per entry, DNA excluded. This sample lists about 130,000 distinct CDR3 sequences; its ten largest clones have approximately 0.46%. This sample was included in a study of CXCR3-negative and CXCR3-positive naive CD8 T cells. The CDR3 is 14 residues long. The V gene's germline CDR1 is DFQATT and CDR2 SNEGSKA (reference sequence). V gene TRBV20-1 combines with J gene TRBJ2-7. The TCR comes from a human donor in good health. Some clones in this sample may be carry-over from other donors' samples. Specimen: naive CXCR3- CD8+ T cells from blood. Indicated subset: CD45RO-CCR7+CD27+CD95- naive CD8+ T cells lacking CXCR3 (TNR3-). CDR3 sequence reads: CSAREQMGWDEQYF.